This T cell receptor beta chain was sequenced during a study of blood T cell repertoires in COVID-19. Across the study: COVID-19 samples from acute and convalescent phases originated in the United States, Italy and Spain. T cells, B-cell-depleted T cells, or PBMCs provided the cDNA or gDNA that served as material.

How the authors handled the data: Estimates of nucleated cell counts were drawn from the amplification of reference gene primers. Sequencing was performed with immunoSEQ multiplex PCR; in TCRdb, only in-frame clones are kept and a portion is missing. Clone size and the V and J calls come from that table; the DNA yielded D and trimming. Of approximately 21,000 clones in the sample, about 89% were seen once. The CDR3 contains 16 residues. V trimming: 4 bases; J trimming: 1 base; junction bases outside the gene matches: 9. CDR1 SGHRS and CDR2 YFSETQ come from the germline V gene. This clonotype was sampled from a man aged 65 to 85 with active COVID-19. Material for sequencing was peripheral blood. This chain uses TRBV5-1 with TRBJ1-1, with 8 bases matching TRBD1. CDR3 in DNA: TGCGCCAGCAGCCCTCACAGGGGGGAACGGAACACTGAAGCTTTCTTT. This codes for CASSPHRGERNTEAFF.